These T cell receptor beta chains were read from a single sample in a study of blood T cell repertoires in COVID-19. Sequencing was performed with immunoSEQ multiplex PCR; in TCRdb, only in-frame clones are kept and a portion is missing. The data hold hundreds of thousands of clones, with 88% observed a single time. The sample consisted of peripheral blood. Receptor source: a woman in her forties who had recovered from COVID-19. The CDR3 runs from the conserved cysteine through the conserved F or W. The D gene is left open where the match is weak. Expanded clones are given a class, and other clones once, few, many or no size at all.

J gene,V gene,clone size,D gene,CDR3 DNA,CDR3 protein
TRBJ1-4,TRBV7-9,.,TRBD1,TGTGCCAGCAGCTTAGGGACAGGGGATGAAAAACTGTTTTTT,CASSLGTGDEKLFF
TRBJ1-2,TRBV7-9,.,.,TGTGCCAGCAGCTTTGGGCAGAACTATGGCTACACCTTC,CASSFGQNYGYTF
TRBJ2-1,TRBV10-3,.,.,TGTGCCATCCCCGGACAGTCACCTAATGAGCAGTTCTTC,CAIPGQSPNEQFF
TRBJ2-3,TRBV19,once,TRBD2,TGTGCCAGTAGTGGGCGGGAGGGAACGCAGTATTTT,CASSGREGTQYF
TRBJ2-1,TRBV5-6,.,TRBD2,TGTGCCAGCAGCACGGGACTAACCAATGAGCAGTTCTTC,CASSTGLTNEQFF
TRBJ2-7,TRBV5-1,.,.,TGCGCCAGCAGCTCGATTTCGAGCTCCTACGAGCAGTACTTC,CASSSISSSYEQYF
TRBJ2-7,TRBV19,.,TRBD1,TGTGCCACCCGGGACAGGGGACGGACTAGCCCCGACGAGCAGTACTTC,CATRDRGRTSPDEQYF
TRBJ1-3,TRBV4-3,.,.,TGCGCCAGCAGCCAAGTGGGGGGGTCGGCTGGAAACACCATATATTTT,CASSQVGGSAGNTIYF
TRBJ1-1,TRBV27,.,.,TGTGCCAGCAGTTACCCGGGTCAATTCGCTGAAGCTTTCTTT,CASSYPGQFAEAFF
TRBJ1-1,TRBV5-6,.,.,TGTGCCAGCAGTCGAGACCGGAGGGCTGAAGCTTTCTTT,CASSRDRRAEAFF
TRBJ1-1,TRBV6-5,.,.,TGTGCCAGCAGTAACGGGGGGGTAGCTTTCTTT,CASSNGGVAFF
TRBJ2-3,TRBV30,.,TRBD2,TGTGCCTGGAGCCCACTAGCGGGAGGGGGAGATACGCAGTATTTT,CAWSPLAGGGDTQYF
TRBJ1-1,TRBV25-1,.,.,TGTGCCAGCAGTGCCCGACCGGGAGCTGAAGCTTTCTTT,CASSARPGAEAFF
TRBJ1-1,TRBV12-3/TRBV12-4,.,.,TGTGCCAGCAGCCCCGGGAGCCCCACTGAAGCTTTCTTT,CASSPGSPTEAFF
TRBJ1-5,TRBV30,.,.,TGTGCCTGGAGCCCCGGACAGATCCCCAATCAGCCCCAGCATTTT,CAWSPGQIPNQPQHF
TRBJ1-1,TRBV4-2,.,.,TGTGCCAGCAGCCGATCGACAGAGATGAACACTGAAGCTTTCTTT,CASSRSTEMNTEAFF
TRBJ2-3,TRBV5-1,.,.,TGCGCCAGCAGCTTGGGTACTCATACGCAGTATTTT,CASSLGTHTQYF
TRBJ2-5,TRBV6-5,.,.,TGTGCCAGCTCCCCGGGTAACCAAGAGACCCAGTACTTC,CASSPGNQETQYF
TRBJ1-1,TRBV24-1,few,.,TGTGCCACCAGTGGGCCGGGGAACACTGAAGCTTTCTTT,CATSGPGNTEAFF
TRBJ1-5,TRBV5-1,.,.,TGCGCCAGCAGGCGGCATTATAGCAATCAGCCCCAGCATTTT,CASRRHYSNQPQHF
TRBJ2-7,TRBV12-5,.,.,TGTGCTAGTGGTTCCGGAGGAACCTACGAGCAGTACTTC,CASGSGGTYEQYF
TRBJ2-5,TRBV12-3/TRBV12-4,.,.,TGTGCCAGCACCACTAGTTCGGAAGAGACCCAGTACTTC,CASTTSSEETQYF
TRBJ2-1,TRBV24-1,once,TRBD2,TGTGCCACCAGTGACCCGTTGGAAAACACTGGGGGAGGGCCACCGTTCTTC,CATSDPLENTGGGPPFF
TRBJ2-1,TRBV2,.,TRBD2,TGTGCCAGCACTGGGACTAGCGGGAACAATGAGCAGTTCTTC,CASTGTSGNNEQFF
TRBJ2-7,TRBV7-2,.,.,TGTGCCAGCAGCCCTCAGGGGGGCTGGTACGAGCAGTACTTC,CASSPQGGWYEQYF
TRBJ1-4,TRBV20-1,once,.,TGCAGTGCTAGTGTGGGGCGTGGTGAAAAACTGTTTTTT,CSASVGRGEKLFF
TRBJ1-6,TRBV11-3,.,TRBD1,TGTGCCAGCAGCGGGGAGACAGGGGGTAATTCACCCCTCCACTTT,CASSGETGGNSPLHF
TRBJ2-1,TRBV24-1,once,TRBD1,TGTGCCACCAGTGATCCGACAGGGCCCCCTTACAATGAGCAGTTCTTC,CATSDPTGPPYNEQFF
TRBJ1-5,TRBV7-9,.,.,TGTGCCAGCAGCTTACGGGCAGGGCATCTCAATCAGCCCCAGCATTTT,CASSLRAGHLNQPQHF
TRBJ1-4,TRBV3-1/TRBV3-2,.,TRBD1,TGTGCCAGCAGCCAATGGGACAGGGTACGAAAACTGTTTTTT,CASSQWDRVRKLFF
TRBJ1-5,TRBV19,.,.,TGTGCCAGTAGCTCACAAAATAGCAATCAGCCCCAGCATTTT,CASSSQNSNQPQHF
TRBJ1-2,TRBV12-3/TRBV12-4,.,.,TGTGCCAGCAGCCCCGGGAGGAACTATGGCTACACCTTC,CASSPGRNYGYTF
TRBJ1-5,TRBV7-2,.,TRBD1,TGTGCCAGCAGCTTAGCCCCCGTCTTGACCGGGACAGGGACATATAGCAATCAGCCCCAGCATTTT,CASSLAPVLTGTGTYSNQPQHF
TRBJ1-1,TRBV7-2,once,.,TGTGCCAGCAGCTTAGACAGGATGGACACTGAAGCTTTCTTT,CASSLDRMDTEAFF
TRBJ2-1,TRBV7-6,.,.,TGTGCCAGCAGCTTAGCGCGGAGGGCCCACGGCTACAATGAGCAGTTCTTC,CASSLARRAHGYNEQFF
TRBJ1-1,TRBV19,.,TRBD1,TGTGCCAGTAGTATAGATAGGGACAGGGCGGCTGAAGCTTTCTTT,CASSIDRDRAAEAFF
TRBJ2-5,TRBV5-1,.,.,TGCGCCAGCAGCCAGGAAGGAGTAGGGGGAGGGGAGACCCAGTACTTC,CASSQEGVGGGETQYF
TRBJ2-3,TRBV11-1,.,TRBD2,TGTGCCAGCCGTATGCGGCGGGGGACCACAGATACGCAGTATTTT,CASRMRRGTTDTQYF
TRBJ2-6,TRBV11-3,.,.,TGTGCCAGCAGCTTAAATAGCCATTCTGGGGCCAACGTCCTGACTTTC,CASSLNSHSGANVLTF
TRBJ1-5,TRBV30,.,.,TGTGCCTGGAGTGTTGGGGGCGCGCGGCAGCCCCAGCATTTT,CAWSVGGARQPQHF
TRBJ2-2,TRBV19,.,TRBD1,TGTGCCAGTAGTGGCCCCGGGACAGGGGACACCGGGGAGCTGTTTTTT,CASSGPGTGDTGELFF
TRBJ1-2,TRBV9,.,.,TGTGCCAGCAGCGCCACGGCGGGGGGCTACACCTTC,CASSATAGGYTF
TRBJ2-1,TRBV7-9,once,.,TGTGCCAGCAGCTTAGAGAGAGGGTTGGGTTCGGCTGAGCAGTTCTTC,CASSLERGLGSAEQFF
TRBJ1-2,TRBV19,.,TRBD1,TGTGCCAGTTCTCCGACGATCAGGGGGCTAGGTGGCTACACCTTC,CASSPTIRGLGGYTF
TRBJ1-6,TRBV19,.,TRBD1,TGTGCCAGTAGAAAACAGGGGACTTCACCCCTCCACTTT,CASRKQGTSPLHF
TRBJ2-4,TRBV7-2,.,TRBD2,TGTGCCAGCAGCCCCCCGGGAGGGGTAGCCAAAAACATTCAGTACTTC,CASSPPGGVAKNIQYF
TRBJ1-2,TRBV6-5,.,.,TGTGCCAGCAGGCCCGGTATTTTGGATGGCTACACCTTC,CASRPGILDGYTF
TRBJ2-3,TRBV6-6,.,TRBD1,TGTGCCAGGAAGGACAGGGGGCATACAGATACGCAGTATTTT,CARKDRGHTDTQYF
TRBJ2-2,TRBV27,.,.,TGTGCCAGCACCTCAGGCGCCACCGGGGAGCTGTTTTTT,CASTSGATGELFF
TRBJ1-5,TRBV19,.,.,TGTGCCAGTAGCCCCCAGGGTTTGGGCAATCAGCCCCAGCATTTT,CASSPQGLGNQPQHF
TRBJ2-1,TRBV28,.,TRBD2,TGTGCCAGCAGTTTATCCCAGGGGCCAGCGGGAGGGGGACGGGATGAGCAGTTCTTC,CASSLSQGPAGGGRDEQFF
TRBJ1-4,TRBV6-1,few,.,TGTGCCAGCAGTGAACCGTTGGCGGTGGGAAAACTGTTTTTT,CASSEPLAVGKLFF
TRBJ1-2,TRBV27,.,.,TGTGCCAGCAGTGGACAGACAGTGGGAGGCTACACCTTC,CASSGQTVGGYTF